This paragraph covers one TCR beta chain sequence. The entry originates in a study of blood T cell repertoires in COVID-19. Trimming stripped 3 bases from V and 2 bases from J, with 5 bases between. The CDR3 length is 13 residues. Sequencing used immunoSEQ multiplex PCR; TCRdb keeps in-frame clones, though not all of them. There are under 400,000 clones in the sample; around nine tenths occur only once, and over 0.9% lies in the top ten. V is TRBV12-3 or TRBV12-4 and J is TRBJ1-3; D not certain. This clonotype originated in a woman in her twenties or thirties who had been exposed to COVID-19. What was sequenced was PBMCs or T cells enriched from blood (not recorded which). In nucleotides, the CDR3 is TGTGCCAGCAGTTTCCCAGCTGGAAACACCATATATTTT. Residues: CASSFPAGNTIYF.